This passage covers 22 T cell receptor beta chains from one sample sequenced in a study of T cells expressing NK-cell markers. With the 5' RACE reads reprocessed, TCRdb shows one record per CDR3 protein and no DNA. This repertoire includes 400,000 or so distinct CDR3 sequences. The sequencing sample was made of blood T cells: a sorted CD56 or NKG2C T cell subset, CD4+ or CD8+ T cells, or bulk PBMC T cells (not recorded which). The receptor set was obtained from a woman aged 45-65 years in good health.

The chain has TRBV7-8 and TRBJ1-2; TCRdb names TRBD1, which stays unverified in the absence of DNA. CDR3 length: 14 residues. Germline V gives CDR1 SGHVS, CDR2 FQNEAQ. CDR3 loop: CASSLAAGAYGYTF.

The chain combines TRBV9 with TRBJ2-1; TCRdb's assignment of TRBD1 cannot be checked, as there is no DNA. The CDR3 is made up of 14 amino acids. Germline V gene lookup returns CDR1 SGDLS and CDR2 YYNGEE. CDR3 amino acids: CASSVPGQGAEQFF.

The chain has TRBV6-1 and TRBJ2-2; the TCRdb call, TRBD2, lacks DNA for checking. CDR1 and CDR2 (germline): MNHNS, SASEGT. This CDR3 spans 17 amino acids. CDR3 sequence: CASSEVLAGGSTGELFF.

The rearrangement uses TRBV4-2 and TRBJ2-7; TCRdb names TRBD2, which stays unverified in the absence of DNA. The CDR3 length is 15 residues. Germline lookup yields CDR1 LGHNA and CDR2 YNFKEQ. The CDR3 sequence: CASSPGLERSYEQYF.

V usage is TRBV11-2 and J usage is TRBJ2-3; as DNA is missing, the TRBD2 call by TCRdb cannot be tested. There are 17 residues in the CDR3. Germline loops: CDR1 SGHAT, CDR2 FQNNGV. This CDR3 is CASSYRPPSGSTDTQYF.

The chain carries TRBV14 and TRBJ2-3; TCRdb's assignment of TRBD2 cannot be checked, as there is no DNA. This CDR3 has 16 amino acids. Germline lookup yields CDR1 SGHDN and CDR2 FVKESK. This CDR3 reads CASSPGLAGKIDTQYF.

This chain uses TRBV6-4 with TRBJ2-1; the D call of TRBD2 rests on TCRdb alone, since no DNA is present to check it. CDR3 length: 15 amino acids. CDR1 and CDR2 from the germline V gene are MRHNA and SNTAGT. The CDR3 reads CASSEPGGPGNEQFF.

The chain joins TRBV7-4 to TRBJ2-7; TCRdb's D call of TRBD1 is untestable without DNA. Per the germline V gene, CDR1 is SGHVT and CDR2 is SQSDAQ. This CDR3 spans 13 amino acids. The CDR3 region is CASSLLRTDEQYF.

V and J are TRBV3-1 and TRBJ2-1; TCRdb designates TRBD2, a call that cannot be tested without DNA. CDR1 and CDR2 from the germline V gene are LGHDT and YNNKEL (reference sequence). CDR3 length: 12 amino acids. CDR3 amino acids: CASTPSGHEQFF.

The gene calls are TRBV14 and TRBJ2-5; TCRdb's assignment of TRBD2 cannot be checked, as there is no DNA. This CDR3 has 17 residues. Germline V lookup: CDR1 SGHDN, CDR2 FVKESK. Here the CDR3 reads CASSHGTSGRARKTQYF.

This chain connects TRBV5-6 to TRBJ2-3; TCRdb picks TRBD2, but there is no DNA to check that call. Per germline, CDR1 SGHDT and CDR2 YYEEEE. This CDR3 has 14 residues. The CDR3 protein is CASSLWTSGSTQYF.

The chain employs TRBV20-1 and TRBJ1-1; the D call of TRBD1 rests on TCRdb alone, since no DNA is present to check it. The CDR3 loop spans 15 amino acids. The germline V gene encodes CDR1 DFQATT and CDR2 SNEGSKA (reference sequence). CDR3 region: CSATGIQQDNTEAFF.

V usage is TRBV7-2 and J usage is TRBJ2-3; TCRdb's D call of TRBD1 is untestable without DNA. CDR1 is SGHTA and CDR2 is FQGNSA in the germline V gene. The CDR3 totals 13 residues. CDR3 residues: CASSLDWGDTQYF.

The rearrangement joins TRBV5-1 to TRBJ2-7; TCRdb picks TRBD1, but there is no DNA to check that call. Per the germline V gene, CDR1 is SGHRS and CDR2 is YFSETQ. The CDR3 is 14 amino acids. The CDR3 here is CASRTTGGPYEQYF.

V gene TRBV13 combines with J gene TRBJ2-4. The CDR3 extends over 13 amino acids. Germline-derived CDR1 and CDR2 are PRHDT and FYEKMQ (reference sequence). CDR3 region: CASSSSLANIQYF.

This rearrangement joins TRBV5-6 to TRBJ2-3; the TCRdb call, TRBD2, lacks DNA for checking. The germline V gene has CDR1 SGHDT and CDR2 YYEEEE. The CDR3 is 16 residues long. This chain's CDR3 is CASSWDRGGGVNTQYF.

This chain uses TRBV11-2 with TRBJ2-3. The germline gives CDR1 SGHAT, CDR2 FQNNGV. This CDR3 has 16 amino acids. CDR3 residues: CASSSRTGPSTDTQYF.

The V gene is TRBV18, the J gene TRBJ2-2; the D call of TRBD1 rests on TCRdb alone, since no DNA is present to check it. The germline gives CDR1 KGHSH, CDR2 LQKENI. The CDR3 extends over 16 amino acids. CDR3 residues: CASSPLPTGNTGELFF.

The chain recombines TRBV4-1 with TRBJ1-6; TCRdb returns TRBD1, unconfirmable since there is no DNA. There are 15 residues in the CDR3. The germline CDR1 and CDR2 sequences are MGHRA and YSYEKL. This CDR3 is CASSQDPGTNSPLHF.

V gene TRBV12-3 or TRBV12-4 combines with J gene TRBJ2-5; TCRdb picks TRBD1, but there is no DNA to check that call. This CDR3 comprises 13 residues. The CDR3 loop is CATTGTPGGTQYF.

V is TRBV28 and J is TRBJ2-2. Germline V gene lookup returns CDR1 MDHEN and CDR2 SYDVKM. The CDR3 is made up of 15 amino acids. This chain's CDR3 is CASRGIKRVPGELFF.

The chain has TRBV7-2 and TRBJ2-3; TCRdb outputs TRBD1, but without DNA this stays unchecked. There are 14 residues in the CDR3. CDR1 and CDR2 from the germline V gene are SGHTA and FQGNSA. The CDR3: CASSWDSFTDTQYF. The whole variable domain, remainder taken from reference TRBV7-2 and TRBJ2-3, is GAGVSQSPSNKVTEKGKDVELRCDPISGHTALYWYRQSLGQGLEFLIYFQGNSAPDKSGLPSDRFSAERTGGSVSTLTIQRTQQEDSAVYLCASSWDSFTDTQYFGPGTRLTVL.